One sample yielded the 28 T cell receptor beta chains listed below, sequenced in a study of vaccination and CD4 T cells after COVID-19. Regarding treatment: approximately nine-day PBMC culture with coronavirus spike peptide pools or control peptides (ViraFEST assay). Once obtained from cultured CD4+ T cells, the DNA was sequenced using the Oncomine TCR Beta short-read assay. MiXCR was run by TCRdb on the PCR reads, yielding one entry per CDR3 protein. The sample lists around 17,000 distinct CDR3 sequences, under 40% occurring once. No antigens are known for them. Sequencing input: cultured CD4+ T cells from blood. The source is a human donor with COVID-19.

The chain joins TRBV7-2 to TRBJ1-2; the D is unclear. V was cut by 3 bases and J by 1 base, with 6 bases left in between. Germline CDR1 reads SGHTA; CDR2 reads FQGNSA. The length of the CDR3 is 13 residues. Here the CDR3 reads CASSLVVNYGYTF. In DNA form, the CDR3 reads TGTGCCAGCAGCTTGGTAGTTAACTATGGCTACACCTTC. Supplemented by reference TRBV7-2 and TRBJ1-2, the full variable domain reads GAGVSQSPSNKVTEKGKDVELRCDPISGHTALYWYRQSLGQGLEFLIYFQGNSAPDKSGLPSDRFSAERTGGSVSTLTIQRTQQEDSAVYLCASSLVVNYGYTFGSGTRLTVV.

This clonotype was detected a few times. The rearrangement links TRBV12-3 or TRBV12-4 to TRBJ1-3; D is unresolved. This CDR3 is built from 14 residues. V lost 0 bases to trimming and J lost 9 bases, with 12 bases between them. The CDR3 protein is CASSLASMEATIYF. The CDR3 coding sequence is TGTGCCAGCAGTTTAGCCAGCATGGAAGCCACCATATATTTT.

CDR3: CASSYLQASTDTQYF. DNA for the CDR3: TGTGCCAGCAGTTATCTACAAGCTAGCACAGATACGCAGTATTTT. The chain uses TRBV6-5 and TRBJ2-3; D is unclear. CDR3 length equals 15 residues. CDR1 is MNHEY and CDR2 is SVGAGI in the germline V gene. V was cut by 3 bases and J by 0 bases, with 10 bases left in between.

This clonotype came up a few times. The rearrangement uses TRBV11-2 and TRBJ2-7, with a tentative D call TRBD1 (6 bases). Trimming shortened V by 4 bases and J by 3 bases, and 16 bases separated the two germline ends. CDR1 and CDR2 (germline): SGHAT, FQNNGV. The CDR3 has 15 residues. The CDR3 nucleotides read TGTGCCAGCAGCTCTACCCCTTACAGGGTCTACGAGCAGTACTTC. Its protein product is CASSSTPYRVYEQYF.

This chain links TRBV7-2 with TRBJ2-7; 8 nucleotides match TRBD2. CDR1 is SGHTA, CDR2 FQGNSA, per germline. V dropped 8 bases and J dropped 6; count of bases not matched to a gene: 9. The CDR3 contains 13 residues. CDR3: CASALSGGGEQYF. CDR3 coding DNA: TGTGCCAGCGCGTTGAGCGGGGGAGGCGAGCAGTACTTC.

CDR3 loop: CAWRMRNPGSSYNSPLHF. DNA for the CDR3: TGTGCCTGGAGGATGCGGAACCCTGGAAGCTCCTATAATTCACCCCTCCACTTT. The chain has TRBV30 and TRBJ1-6; D remains ambiguous. The CDR3 runs 18 residues. V shed 3 bases and J shed 0 bases, with 18 bases lying between them. From germline, CDR1 is GTSNPN and CDR2 SVGIG (reference sequence).

This clonotype was found a few times. The chain has TRBV11-3 and TRBJ2-3; 9 bases fit TRBD1. CDR1 is SGHNT, CDR2 YENEEA, per germline. The J segment lost 3 bases and the V segment lost 7 bases, leaving 11 bases of the junction unmatched. This CDR3 is 16 amino acids long. DNA for the CDR3: TGTGCCAGCACCTTGGGACAGGGAAGGAGTACAGATACGCAGTATTTT. Translation gives CASTLGQGRSTDTQYF.

This clonotype has just a few counts. This sequence joins TRBV6-2 or TRBV6-3 and TRBJ1-6; D call uncertain. Germline V gene data show CDR1 as MNHEY and CDR2 as SVGEGT. This CDR3 has 12 residues. V lost 2 bases to trimming and J lost 13 bases, with 9 bases between them. CDR3 sequence: CASSYGQSPLHF. CDR3 DNA: TGTGCCAGCAGTTACGGTCAATCCCCCCTCCACTTT.

The CDR3: CASSPQDGGRAFF. CDR3 nucleotide sequence: TGTGCCAGCAGTCCACAAGACGGGGGTCGAGCTTTCTTT. The chain recombines TRBV6-1 with TRBJ1-1; TRBD1 might be the D (5 bases). The CDR3 covers 13 residues. The germline CDR1 and CDR2 sequences are MNHNS and SASEGT. Trimming removed 5 bases at V and 10 bases at J, with 17 bases between.

This clonotype was counted a few times. The V gene is TRBV30, the J gene TRBJ1-3; no clear D gene. Trimming left V 1 base short and J 0 bases short, with 4 bases between. Germline V lookup: CDR1 GTSNPN, CDR2 SVGIG (reference sequence). CDR3 size: 13 residues. The CDR3 DNA follows: TGTGCCTGGAGTGGTAGCTCTGGAAACACCATATATTTT. Translation: CAWSGSSGNTIYF.

This chain connects TRBV20-1 to TRBJ1-1, with D perhaps matching TRBD1 (5 bases). The length of the CDR3 is 14 residues. Germline-derived CDR1 and CDR2 are DFQATT and SNEGSKA (reference sequence). The V gene lost 1 base and the J gene lost 10 bases, with 19 bases spanning the gap. The CDR3 DNA sequence: TGCAGTGCTAGAGTAGCGGCGGGGGTCGATCTAGCTTTCTTT. It translates to CSARVAAGVDLAFF.

The chain joins TRBV20-1 to TRBJ2-4, with D unclear. Between the trimmed V and J ends, which lost 5 bases and 0 bases, there was a span of 11 bases. The length of the CDR3 is 14 residues. Germline assignment: CDR1 DFQATT and CDR2 SNEGSKA (reference sequence). The chain's CDR3 is CSAAAPLAKNIQYF. CDR3 DNA sequence: TGCAGTGCTGCTGCGCCCTTAGCCAAAAACATTCAGTACTTC.

This chain joins TRBV7-6 and TRBJ2-7; TRBD1 might be the D (5 bases). The CDR3 sequence is 15 residues long. Trimming shortened V by 5 bases and J by 4 bases, and 18 bases separated the two germline ends. Germline-derived CDR1 and CDR2 are SGHVS and FNYEAQ. The CDR3 loop reads CASSTQVGAGYEQYF. For the CDR3, the DNA is TGTGCCAGCAGCACCCAGGTAGGGGCTGGGTACGAGCAGTACTTC.

The J gene is TRBJ1-5, the V gene TRBV12-3 or TRBV12-4; D not resolved. Trimming took 6 bases from V and 4 from J, leaving 4 bases between them. The CDR3 consists of 11 residues. This CDR3 is CASSSNQPQHF. The CDR3 DNA reads as TGTGCCAGCAGCTCGAATCAGCCCCAGCATTTT.

The chain carries TRBV7-2 and TRBJ2-5; no firm D call. This CDR3 comprises 12 residues. Germline V gene lookup returns CDR1 SGHTA and CDR2 FQGNSA. V was cut by 1 base and J by 4 bases, with 4 bases left in between. DNA for the CDR3: TGTGCCAGCAGCTTAGATCTAGAGACCCAGTACTTC. Its translation: CASSLDLETQYF.

The chain has TRBV6-2 or TRBV6-3 and TRBJ1-5; perhaps TRBD1 as D (5 bases). Trimming removed 7 bases from V and 0 bases from J, with 13 bases in between. Germline values: CDR1 MNHEY, CDR2 SVGEGT. This CDR3 region has 15 residues. This CDR3 reads CASTLGDRSNQPQHF. Written as DNA, the CDR3 is TGTGCCAGCACCTTAGGGGATCGTAGCAATCAGCCCCAGCATTTT.

The CDR3 reads CASSFFRTGDSPLHF. CDR3 nucleotide sequence: TGTGCCAGCAGTTTCTTTCGGACAGGCGATTCACCCCTCCACTTT. The V call is TRBV27, the J call TRBJ1-6; 7 nucleotides line up with TRBD1. Trimming took 3 bases from V and 8 from J; bases not matched to a gene: 7. This CDR3 contains 15 residues. CDR1 and CDR2 from the germline V gene are MNHEY and SMNVEV (reference sequence).

The genes are TRBV20-1 and TRBJ1-5; TRBD1 might be the D (6 bases). Trimming pared 6 bases from V and 6 bases from J, leaving 21 bases between. Germline V gives CDR1 DFQATT, CDR2 SNEGSKA (reference sequence). The CDR3 runs to 15 residues. The CDR3 loop is CSAAQGYGGRQPQHF. In DNA, the CDR3 is TGCAGTGCCGCACAGGGATATGGGGGTCGTCAGCCCCAGCATTTT.

This CDR3 is CASSFGQTSGANVLTF. The CDR3 region has the DNA TGTGCCAGCAGCTTCGGCCAGACCTCTGGGGCCAACGTCCTGACTTTC. The gene calls are TRBV5-4 and TRBJ2-6; D is undetermined. In germline, CDR1 is SGHNT, CDR2 YYREEE (reference sequence). The CDR3 contains 16 residues. Trimming stripped 2 bases from V and 0 bases from J, with 9 bases between.

J is TRBJ1-3 and V is TRBV28; weak D call: TRBD1 (5 bases). The CDR3 runs 14 residues. Between the trimmed V and J ends, which lost 8 bases and 4 bases, there was a span of 15 bases. Germline-derived CDR1 and CDR2 are MDHEN and SYDVKM. The CDR3 sequence: CASGLGQGGNTIYF. The DNA of the CDR3 is TGTGCCAGCGGATTAGGGCAGGGCGGAAACACCATATATTTT. The whole variable domain, filled in from reference TRBV28 and TRBJ1-3, reads DVKVTQSSRYLVKRTGEKVFLECVQDMDHENMFWYRQDPGLGLRLIYFSYDVKMKEKGDIPEGYSVSREKKERFSLILESASTNQTSMYLCASGLGQGGNTIYFGEGSWLTVV.

This clonotype has just a few counts. The chain recombines TRBV5-4 with TRBJ2-2; TRBD1 is a possible D gene (5 bases). Looked up from germline, CDR1 is SGHNT and CDR2 is YYREEE (reference sequence). Between the trimmed V and J ends, which lost 6 bases and 6 bases, there was a span of 12 bases. CDR3 length: 13 residues. CDR3 coding DNA: TGTGCCAGCAACCTAGGGGTCCCCGGGGAGCTGTTTTTT. Encoded protein: CASNLGVPGELFF.

In this sample, this clonotype turned up a few times. The chain couples TRBV20-1 to TRBJ2-7; D unclear. V lost 6 bases and J 2 bases, leaving 8 bases between the germline ends. The CDR3 covers 11 residues. CDR1 and CDR2 (germline): DFQATT, SNEGSKA (reference sequence). CDR3: CSAPWAYEQYF. Written as DNA, the CDR3 is TGCAGTGCCCCGTGGGCCTACGAGCAGTACTTC.

The chain carries TRBV7-9 and TRBJ2-1; a possible D gene is TRBD1 (6 bases). The CDR3 totals 14 residues. V shed 7 bases and J shed 7 bases, with 17 bases lying between them. From germline, CDR1 is SEHNR and CDR2 FQNEAQ (reference sequence). The CDR3 protein is CASIEGVSENEQFF. CDR3 DNA sequence: TGTGCCAGCATCGAGGGGGTTTCGGAGAATGAGCAGTTCTTC.

This clonotype was counted only a few times. For the CDR3, the DNA is TGTGCCAGCAGTTTACGGGACAGTACTAACTATGGCTACACCTTC. This encodes CASSLRDSTNYGYTF. This chain uses TRBV27 with TRBJ1-2; 7 bases map to TRBD1. CDR1 MNHEY and CDR2 SMNVEV come from the germline V gene (reference sequence). After removal of 2 bases from V and 0 bases from J, the junction contained 3 bases not matched to a gene. The CDR3 spans 15 residues.

The CDR3 nucleotides are TGTGCCAGCAGCCAAAATAAAGTCAAGGATGAAGCTTTCTTT. It translates to CASSQNKVKDEAFF. V is TRBV4-2 and J is TRBJ1-1; D is unresolved. V shed 2 bases and J shed 7 bases, with 14 bases lying between them. From germline, CDR1 is LGHNA and CDR2 YNFKEQ. This CDR3 comprises 14 residues.

The chain combines TRBV19 with TRBJ2-3; D possibly corresponds to TRBD2 (7 bases). This CDR3 is 15 amino acids long. Germline lookup yields CDR1 LNHDA and CDR2 SQIVND (reference sequence). Trimming stripped 5 bases from V and 0 bases from J, with 12 bases between. Here the CDR3 reads CASSGAGASTDTQYF. CDR3 nucleotide sequence: TGTGCCAGTAGTGGTGCGGGGGCAAGCACAGATACGCAGTATTTT.

This clonotype has only a few counts. This chain links TRBV28 with TRBJ1-1; no clear D gene. Looked up from germline, CDR1 is MDHEN and CDR2 is SYDVKM. The CDR3 totals 13 residues. The V gene lost 7 bases and the J gene lost 7 bases, with 16 bases spanning the gap. CDR3 DNA: TGTGCCAGCATCCCGAGGGAGGCCTATGAAGCTTTCTTT. Protein product: CASIPREAYEAFF.

The CDR3 nucleotides read TGTGCCAGCACCCTTGGCCCGAGCTCCTATAATTCACCCCTCCACTTT. This translates into CASTLGPSSYNSPLHF. The V gene is TRBV6-1, the J gene TRBJ1-6; D is unresolved. The germline V gene encodes CDR1 MNHNS and CDR2 SASEGT. The CDR3 loop spans 16 amino acids. The V and J ends lost 7 bases and 0 bases respectively, with 13 bases between them.